This T cell receptor (beta chain) was identified in a study of cytomegalovirus exposure and HLA in healthy donors. Study-wide results and caveats: The authors judged a highly shared variant cluster likely a sequencing artifact. Prior analysis indicated that the majority of TCR beta V segments exhibited productivity approximately 87% or approximately 30% of the time.

PCR primers comprised 60 Vbeta and 13 Jbeta primers. Sequenced by immunoSEQ multiplex PCR; TCRdb stores in-frame clones only, minus some. The repertoire includes 200,000 or so clones, approximately 80% of them detected once, and 15% to 18% sits in the top ten. The ends were cut back, 4 bases at V and 0 bases at J, with 10 bases in the middle. CDR3 length: 15 residues. The germline V gene has CDR1 LGHNA and CDR2 YNFKEQ. In regard to this clone: Antigen: not known.

The rearrangement uses TRBV4-2 and TRBJ2-1, with D unresolved. This TCR was recovered from a middle-aged man in good health and CMV-seronegative. The sequenced material came from PBMCs. The CDR3 region has the DNA TGTGCCAGCAGCCCTATAGACACCTCCTACAATGAGCAGTTCTTC. Translating gives CASSPIDTSYNEQFF.